This TCR beta chain is from a study of blood T cell repertoires in COVID-19. The count of this clone is one. Generated by immunoSEQ multiplex PCR, the TCRdb table keeps only in-frame clones and is missing some. This sample has approximately 130,000 clones, with around nine tenths found just once. There are 18 residues in the CDR3. Deletions cut 4 bases from V and 4 bases from J, with 25 bases between. CDR1 and CDR2 (germline): MNHNS, SASEGT. The sequencing input was peripheral blood. This TCR came from a woman between 50 and 59 years old with acute or convalescent COVID-19. The chain carries TRBV6-1 and TRBJ1-1; tentatively, D is TRBD1 (6 bases). CDR3 region: CASSAATRAGARGTEAFF. In DNA, the CDR3 is TGTGCCAGCAGTGCTGCAACTAGGGCGGGGGCGCGGGGCACTGAAGCTTTCTTT.